The T cell receptor (beta chain) under discussion was sequenced for a study of CD4 and CD8 cells across lung adenocarcinoma regions. The V end lost 3 bases, the J end lost 5 bases, and 13 bases lay between the germline ends. The CDR3 consists of 14 residues. Localized lung adenocarcinoma, a non-small cell lung cancer, affected the donors. This clonotype turned up a few times. TCRdb reanalysed the PCR reads using MiXCR and keeps one entry per CDR3 protein. The profile shows approximately 3,800 distinct CDR3 sequences, roughly 60% of them singletons. Sequencing was performed on CD4+ T cells from the margin of a lung tumor. This clonotype was obtained from a male donor with lung adenocarcinoma. The CD4 and CD8 labels of this study may be unreliable. This chain connects TRBV12-3 or TRBV12-4 to TRBJ2-5; D is perhaps TRBD2 (5 bases). CDR3 sequence reads: CASSFLLEGETQYF. For the CDR3, the DNA is TGTGCCAGCAGTTTTCTACTAGAAGGGGAGACCCAGTACTTC.